Sequencing of this T cell receptor beta chain was carried out in a study of blood T cell repertoires in COVID-19. Sequencing used immunoSEQ multiplex PCR; TCRdb keeps in-frame clones, though not all of them. In the table there are around 60,000 clones, 90% of which are singletons. The V end was cut by 4 bases, the J end by 4 bases, with 11 bases between. CDR3 length equals 14 residues. CDR1 and CDR2 (germline): MNHEY, SMNVEV (reference sequence). Material: peripheral blood. The sequence was obtained from a woman of 80 years or more with active COVID-19. The chain couples TRBV27 to TRBJ1-5; D unresolved. The chain's CDR3 is CASSYRHTNQPQHF. For the CDR3, the DNA is TGTGCCAGCAGTTACCGACATACTAATCAGCCCCAGCATTTT.